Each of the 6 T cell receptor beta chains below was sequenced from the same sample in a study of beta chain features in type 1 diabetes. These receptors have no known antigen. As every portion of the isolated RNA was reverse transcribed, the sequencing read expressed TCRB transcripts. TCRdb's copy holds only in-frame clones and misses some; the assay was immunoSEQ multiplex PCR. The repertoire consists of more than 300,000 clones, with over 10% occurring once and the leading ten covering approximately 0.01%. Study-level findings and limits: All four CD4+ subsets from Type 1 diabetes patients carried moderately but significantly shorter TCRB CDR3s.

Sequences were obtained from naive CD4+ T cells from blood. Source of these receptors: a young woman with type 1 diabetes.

The CDR3 nucleotides are TGTGCCAGCAGCTTTGTCATGAACACTGAAGCTTTCTTT. It translates to CASSFVMNTEAFF. This rearrangement joins TRBV7-9 to TRBJ1-1; D gene uncertain. Per the germline V gene, CDR1 is SEHNR and CDR2 is FQNEAQ (reference sequence). The CDR3 has 13 amino acids. Trimming took 3 bases from V and 0 from J, leaving 5 bases between them.

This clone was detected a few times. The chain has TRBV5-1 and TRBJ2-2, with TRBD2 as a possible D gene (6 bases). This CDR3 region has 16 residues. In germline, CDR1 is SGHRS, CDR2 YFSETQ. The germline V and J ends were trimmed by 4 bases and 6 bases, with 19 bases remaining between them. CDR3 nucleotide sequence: TGCGCCAGCAGCGGCGGGACCGCCGTGGGGGCCGGGGAGCTGTTTTTT. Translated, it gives CASSGGTAVGAGELFF.

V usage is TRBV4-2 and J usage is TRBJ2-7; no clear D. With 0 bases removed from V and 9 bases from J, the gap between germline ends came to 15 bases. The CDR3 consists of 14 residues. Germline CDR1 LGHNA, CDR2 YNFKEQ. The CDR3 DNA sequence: TGTGCCAGCAGCCAAGATCTAGGAAAGTTCGGGCAGTACTTC. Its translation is CASSQDLGKFGQYF.

In nucleotides, the CDR3 is TGCGCCAGCAGCCCCGTCGTCACGGTAGGGGCCGGCACCGGGGAGCTGTTTTTT. Translated, it gives CASSPVVTVGAGTGELFF. This sequence joins TRBV23-1 and TRBJ2-2; D perhaps matches TRBD1 (5 bases). TRBV23-1 is identified as an open reading frame with a role that is uncertain. With 6 bases removed from V and 4 bases from J, the gap between germline ends came to 24 bases. The CDR3 runs 18 residues.

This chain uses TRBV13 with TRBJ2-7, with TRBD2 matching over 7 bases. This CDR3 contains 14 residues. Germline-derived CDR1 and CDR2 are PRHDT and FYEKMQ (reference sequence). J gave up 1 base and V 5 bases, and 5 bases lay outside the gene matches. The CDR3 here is CASSRRTSSYEQYF. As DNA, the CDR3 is TGTGCCAGCAGCCGGCGGACTAGTTCCTACGAGCAGTACTTC.

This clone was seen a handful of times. The chain's CDR3 is CASSQGIAGGADTQYF. In DNA, the CDR3 is TGCGCCAGCAGCCAAGGCATAGCGGGAGGGGCAGATACGCAGTATTTT. V and J are TRBV4-3 and TRBJ2-3; 11 nucleotides match TRBD2. Germline V gives CDR1 LGHNA, CDR2 YSLEER. The ends lost 1 base at V and 4 bases at J; junction bases unmatched: 4. The length of the CDR3 is 16 residues.